This TCR beta chain was profiled in a study of cytomegalovirus exposure and HLA in healthy donors. On the study more broadly: Earlier results showed some 120 million unique TCR beta sequences derived from about 179 million T cells. Whole-study results and caveats: TCR beta chains numbering more than 150 were designated cytomegalovirus-associated.

There are 18 residues in the CDR3. Trimming cost V 0 bases and J 7 bases; bases outside gene matches: 14. Germline values: CDR1 LGHNA, CDR2 YNFKEQ. This PCR relied on a set of 60 Vbeta primers and 13 Jbeta primers. Method: immunoSEQ multiplex PCR; TCRdb's copy keeps in-frame clones and lacks some. The sample carries some 200,000 clones, around 88% recorded once. With respect to this clone: Its target is not known.

The sequenced material came from PBMCs. This clonotype was sampled from a woman aged 18-35 years in good health and CMV-seronegative. The V gene is TRBV4-2, the J gene TRBJ2-1; 8 bases are a match to TRBD2. CDR3 in amino acids: CASSQDRTSGPLTNEQFF. CDR3 bases: TGTGCCAGCAGCCAAGATCGTACTAGCGGACCCCTTACAAATGAGCAGTTCTTC.